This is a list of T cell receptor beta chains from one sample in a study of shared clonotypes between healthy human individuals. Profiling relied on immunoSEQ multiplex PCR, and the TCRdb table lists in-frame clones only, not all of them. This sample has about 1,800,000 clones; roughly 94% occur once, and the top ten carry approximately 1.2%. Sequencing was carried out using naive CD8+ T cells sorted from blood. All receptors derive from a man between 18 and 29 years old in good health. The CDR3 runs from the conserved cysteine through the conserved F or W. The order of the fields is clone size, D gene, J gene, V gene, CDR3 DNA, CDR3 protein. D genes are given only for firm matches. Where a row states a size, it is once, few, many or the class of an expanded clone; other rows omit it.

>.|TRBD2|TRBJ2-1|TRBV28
TGTGCCAGCACGGGGGGGTCCTACAATGAGCAGTTCTTC
CASTGGSYNEQFF
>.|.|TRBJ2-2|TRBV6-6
TGTGCCAGCAGTTACGGAGTAGCGGCGAACACCGGGGAGCTGTTTTTT
CASSYGVAANTGELFF
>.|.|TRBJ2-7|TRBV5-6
TGTGCCAGCAGCTTGTGGGGTGTCGAGCAGTACTTC
CASSLWGVEQYF
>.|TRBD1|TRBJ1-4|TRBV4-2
TGTGCCAGCAGCCAAGAGCCTTATTTGACAGGGAAACATGAAAAACTGTTTTTT
CASSQEPYLTGKHEKLFF
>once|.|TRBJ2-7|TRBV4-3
TGCGCCAGCAGCCCGCAGGGAAGGGGTTACGAGCAGTACTTC
CASSPQGRGYEQYF
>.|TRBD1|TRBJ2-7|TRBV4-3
TGCGCCAGCAGCCTCCGGACAGGGATGTACGAGCAGTACTTC
CASSLRTGMYEQYF
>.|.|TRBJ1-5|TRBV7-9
TGTGCCAGCAGCGGAGCGGGGCGCAATCAGCCCCAGCATTTT
CASSGAGRNQPQHF
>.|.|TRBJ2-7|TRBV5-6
TGTGCCAGCAGCTTGGGGCCGTCGCCCTACGAGCAGTACTTC
CASSLGPSPYEQYF
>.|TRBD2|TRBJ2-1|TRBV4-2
TGTGCCAGCAGCTTCCAGCGGGAGTTCTCCTACAATGAGCAGTTCTTC
CASSFQREFSYNEQFF
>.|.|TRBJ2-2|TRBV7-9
TGTGCCAGCAGTTTTAGCCCGGACACCGGGGAGCTGTTTTTT
CASSFSPDTGELFF
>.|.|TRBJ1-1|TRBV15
TGTGCCACCAGCAGAGACCGGACAGCCATGAACACTGAAGCTTTCTTT
CATSRDRTAMNTEAFF
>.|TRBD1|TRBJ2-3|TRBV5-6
TGTGCCAGCAGCGCACCGGGACAGGGGTTTGATACGCAGTATTTT
CASSAPGQGFDTQYF
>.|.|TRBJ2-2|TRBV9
TGTGCCAGCAGCGTAGTCTGGAACACCGGGGAGCTGTTTTTT
CASSVVWNTGELFF
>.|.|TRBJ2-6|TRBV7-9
TGTGCCAGCAGCTTGGGGCCTTTATTAAGCTCTGGGGCCAACGTCCTGACTTTC
CASSLGPLLSSGANVLTF
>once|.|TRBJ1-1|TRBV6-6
TGTGCCAGCAGTTACGTTAAGGGCCTTGAAGCTTTCTTT
CASSYVKGLEAFF
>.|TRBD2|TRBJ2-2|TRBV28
TGTGCCAGCACCGTTAGCGGGGGGGACACCGGGGAGCTGTTTTTT
CASTVSGGDTGELFF
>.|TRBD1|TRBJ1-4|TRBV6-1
TGTGCCAGCAGTGCCGGAACGTACAGGGGGAACTGGGAAAAACTGTTTTTT
CASSAGTYRGNWEKLFF
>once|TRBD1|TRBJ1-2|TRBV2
TGTGCCAGCAGATCAGACAGGGGGGATGGCTACACCTTC
CASRSDRGDGYTF
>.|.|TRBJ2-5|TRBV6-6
TGTGCCAGCCTGTCGGGGTGGGGGACCCAGTACTTC
CASLSGWGTQYF
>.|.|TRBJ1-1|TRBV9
TGTGCCAGCAGCCCCCCGGGACAACACACTGAAGCTTTCTTT
CASSPPGQHTEAFF
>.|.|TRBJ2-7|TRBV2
TGTGCCAGCAGTGAAGCAGGGGCTGATGTCGACGAGCAGTACTTC
CASSEAGADVDEQYF
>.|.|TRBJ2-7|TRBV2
TGTGCCAGCAGAAAAACCGGCGAGACCCCCTACGAGCAGTACTTC
CASRKTGETPYEQYF
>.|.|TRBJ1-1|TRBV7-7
TGTGCTAGCAGCCTCAGCGTGAACACTGAAGCTTTCTTT
CASSLSVNTEAFF
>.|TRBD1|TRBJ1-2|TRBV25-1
TGTGCCACCGATACAGGGACAGGGGGCTACACCTTC
CATDTGTGGYTF
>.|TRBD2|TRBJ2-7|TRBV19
TGTGCCAGTAGTACTTATCTAGCGGGAGGCGCCCCGCAGTACTTC
CASSTYLAGGAPQYF
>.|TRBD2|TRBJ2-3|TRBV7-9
TGTGCCAGCAGCTCCTGGACTAGCGGAACAGATACGCAGTATTTT
CASSSWTSGTDTQYF
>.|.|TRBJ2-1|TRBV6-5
TGTGCCAGCAGCACAGGCTACAATGAGCAGTTCTTC
CASSTGYNEQFF
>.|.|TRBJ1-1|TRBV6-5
TGTGCCAGCAGTTACTCGTGGGGGAACACTGAAGCTTTCTTT
CASSYSWGNTEAFF
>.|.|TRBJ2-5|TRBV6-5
TGTGCCAGCGGCATGGACAGCTCCTTCGGAGAGACCCAGTACTTC
CASGMDSSFGETQYF
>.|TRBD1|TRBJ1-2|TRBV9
TGTGCCAGCAGCGCGGGTGAGACAGGGGATTATGGCTACACCTTC
CASSAGETGDYGYTF
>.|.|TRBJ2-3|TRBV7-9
TGTGCCAGCAGCACCCATGGAGGGCCCTCTGGGTATACGCAGTATTTT
CASSTHGGPSGYTQYF
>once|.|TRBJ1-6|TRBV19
TGTGCCAGTAGCCTGGACAGCTCTAGGAATTCACCCCTCCACTTT
CASSLDSSRNSPLHF
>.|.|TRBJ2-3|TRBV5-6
TGTGCCAGCAGCTTGGATTCTAGTGCAGATACGCAGTATTTT
CASSLDSSADTQYF
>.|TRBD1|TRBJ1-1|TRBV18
TGTGCCAGCTCACCGCGGGACGGGGAGGGGGCGCCGAACACTGAAGCTTTCTTT
CASSPRDGEGAPNTEAFF
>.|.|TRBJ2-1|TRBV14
TGTGCCAGCAGCCAATCGGCGGCCTCCTACAATGAGCAGTTCTTC
CASSQSAASYNEQFF
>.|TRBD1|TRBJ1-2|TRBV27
TGTGCCAGTCGACAGGGGGCCGCTGGCTACACCTTC
CASRQGAAGYTF
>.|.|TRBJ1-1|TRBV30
TGTCTAATTTTGGGTAGGGGGACTGAAGCTTTCTTT
CLILGRGTEAFF
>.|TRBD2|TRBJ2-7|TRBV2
TGTGCCAGCAGCCCTCGGGGGGACCACCCGTCCTACGAGCAGTACTTC
CASSPRGDHPSYEQYF
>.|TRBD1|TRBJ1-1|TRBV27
TGTGCCAGCAGTTTAGGGACAGGGCCGACTGAAGCTTTCTTT
CASSLGTGPTEAFF
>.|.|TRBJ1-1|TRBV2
TGTGCCAGCAGCGCCGTGACACTGAACACTGAAGCTTTCTTT
CASSAVTLNTEAFF
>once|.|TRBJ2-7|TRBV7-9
TGTGCCAGCAGCTTCTCAGGTCCCTACGAGCAGTACTTC
CASSFSGPYEQYF
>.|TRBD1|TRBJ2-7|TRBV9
TGTGCCAGCAGCCCAAGGGGACAGCCCTCCTACGAGCAGTACTTC
CASSPRGQPSYEQYF
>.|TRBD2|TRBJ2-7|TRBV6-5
TGTGCCACCTGGGGGGGGAGGGAGCAGTACTTC
CATWGGREQYF
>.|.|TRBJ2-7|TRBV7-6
TGTGCCAGCAGCTCCCAGACCGGAGCCTACGAGCAGTACTTC
CASSSQTGAYEQYF
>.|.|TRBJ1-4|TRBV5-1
TGCGCCAGCAGCTTGTGGGCAGGGAATGAAAAACTGTTTTTT
CASSLWAGNEKLFF
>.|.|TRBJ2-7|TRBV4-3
TGCGCCAGCAGCCATTCTATTGGTAACGAGCAGTACTTC
CASSHSIGNEQYF
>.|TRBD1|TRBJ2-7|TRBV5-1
TGCGCCAGCAGCTTCGGGGACAGCACCTACGAGCAGTACTTC
CASSFGDSTYEQYF
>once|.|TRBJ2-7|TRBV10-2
TGCGCCAGCAGTGAGTTAGGCTACGAGCAGTACTTC
CASSELGYEQYF
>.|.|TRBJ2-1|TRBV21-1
TGTGCCAGCAGCAAAGGCAACGGGAGGGCCTTAGATGAGCAGTTCTTC
CASSKGNGRALDEQFF
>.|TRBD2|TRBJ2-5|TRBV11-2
TGTGCCAGCAGCTTACCCAGCGGGGGGGCCGAGACCCAGTACTTC
CASSLPSGGAETQYF
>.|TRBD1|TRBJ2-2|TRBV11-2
TGTGCCACGGGACAGACGAACACCGGGGAGCTGTTTTTT
CATGQTNTGELFF
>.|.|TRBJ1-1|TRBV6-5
TGTGCCAGCAGTTACGATTTCGCGGGTGGCACTGAAGCTTTCTTT
CASSYDFAGGTEAFF
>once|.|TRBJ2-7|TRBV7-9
TGTGCCAGCAGCTCGGAACAAAGCTCCTACGAGCAGTACTTC
CASSSEQSSYEQYF
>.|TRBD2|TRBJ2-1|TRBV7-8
TGTGCCAGCAGCTTAACAGTAGCGGGACTTTACAATGAGCAGTTCTTC
CASSLTVAGLYNEQFF
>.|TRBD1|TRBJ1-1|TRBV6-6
TGTGCCAGCAGCTTGACAGGGAGGAACACTGAAGCTTTCTTT
CASSLTGRNTEAFF
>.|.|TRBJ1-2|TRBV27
TGTGCCAGCACCGGGGGCTATGGCTACACCTTC
CASTGGYGYTF
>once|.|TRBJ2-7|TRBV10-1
TGCGCCAGCAGTGACAATACGGGTGCCTACGAGCAGTACTTC
CASSDNTGAYEQYF
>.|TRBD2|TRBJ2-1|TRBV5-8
TGTGCCAGCAGCCTGGCGGCTAGCGGGGGCAATGAGCAGTTCTTC
CASSLAASGGNEQFF
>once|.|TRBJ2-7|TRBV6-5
TGTGCCAGCAGTTACTCCCGGGACTTGGGATGGGAGCAGTACTTC
CASSYSRDLGWEQYF